This record concerns one T cell receptor beta chain sequence. This sample stems from a study of blood T cell repertoires in COVID-19. The CDR3 consists of 14 residues. CDR1 SGHDN and CDR2 FVKESK come from the germline V gene. V lost 5 bases, J lost 2 bases, and 9 bases lay in between. Only in-frame clones appear in the TCRdb table, and some are missing; sequencing was by immunoSEQ multiplex PCR. The sample has about 200,000 clones, 82% seen once. Participants reported their clinical history, and cohort assignment relied on those reports. Input material: PBMCs or T cells enriched from blood (not recorded which). The TCR was taken from a woman in her sixties with acute COVID-19. This chain links TRBV14 with TRBJ2-2; the D is unclear. The CDR3 sequence is CASSNRVNTGELFF. In DNA form, the CDR3 reads TGTGCCAGCAGCAACAGAGTCAACACCGGGGAGCTGTTTTTT. The variable domain in full, completed from reference TRBV14 and TRBJ2-2, reads EAGVTQFPSHSVIEKGQTVTLRCDPISGHDNLYWYRRVMGKEIKFLLHFVKESKQDESGMPNNRFLAERTGGTYSTLKVQPAELEDSGVYFCASSNRVNTGELFFGEGSRLTVL.